The T cell receptor beta chain described here comes from a study of blood T cell repertoires in COVID-19. On the study more broadly: COVID-19 samples from acute and convalescent phases originated in the United States, Italy and Spain.

This clone was seen just once. Germline-derived CDR1 and CDR2 are SGHRS and YFSETQ. J lost 2 bases, V lost 3 bases, and 9 bases had no gene match. The CDR3 covers 18 residues. Study members were between roughly 18 and 90 years old and lived in fewer than 30 US regions. Clinical history reported by participants formed the basis on which cohorts were assigned. Per the original methods: Reference gene primers were amplified, and this amplification served to estimate nucleated cell counts. The method was immunoSEQ multiplex PCR; TCRdb's version includes in-frame clones alone and lacks a portion of them. V and J calls and clone size come straight from that table; D and trimming were deduced from the DNA. The table records 350,000 or so clones, 80% to 90% of them present only once.

The sample taken for sequencing was PBMCs or T cells enriched from blood (not recorded which). This TCR derives from a middle-aged woman with acute COVID-19. The chain couples TRBV5-1 to TRBJ2-7; 15 nucleotides align to TRBD2. Here the CDR3 reads CASSWGLAGGGRAYEQYF. CDR3 nucleotides: TGCGCCAGCAGCTGGGGACTAGCGGGAGGAGGGCGGGCCTACGAGCAGTACTTC.